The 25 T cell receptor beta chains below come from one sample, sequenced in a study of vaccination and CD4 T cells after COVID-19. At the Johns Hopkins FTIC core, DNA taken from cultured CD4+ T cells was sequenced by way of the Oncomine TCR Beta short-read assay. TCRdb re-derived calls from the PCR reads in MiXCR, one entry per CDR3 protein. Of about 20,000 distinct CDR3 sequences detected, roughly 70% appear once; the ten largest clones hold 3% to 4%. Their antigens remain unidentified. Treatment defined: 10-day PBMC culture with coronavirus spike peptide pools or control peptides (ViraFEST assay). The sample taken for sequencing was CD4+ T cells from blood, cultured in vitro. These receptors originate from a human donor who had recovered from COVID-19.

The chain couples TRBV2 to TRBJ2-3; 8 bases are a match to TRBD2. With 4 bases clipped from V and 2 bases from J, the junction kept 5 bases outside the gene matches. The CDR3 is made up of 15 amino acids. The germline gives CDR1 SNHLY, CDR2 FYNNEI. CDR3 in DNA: TGTGCCAGCAGTGCAACTAGCGGTTCCACAGATACGCAGTATTTT. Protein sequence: CASSATSGSTDTQYF.

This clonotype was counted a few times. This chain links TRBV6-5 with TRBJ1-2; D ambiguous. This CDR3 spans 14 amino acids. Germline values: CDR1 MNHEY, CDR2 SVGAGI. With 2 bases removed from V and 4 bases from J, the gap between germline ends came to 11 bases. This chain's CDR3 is CASSYPELSYGYTF. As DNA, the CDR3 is TGTGCCAGCAGTTACCCGGAGTTGTCCTATGGCTACACCTTC.

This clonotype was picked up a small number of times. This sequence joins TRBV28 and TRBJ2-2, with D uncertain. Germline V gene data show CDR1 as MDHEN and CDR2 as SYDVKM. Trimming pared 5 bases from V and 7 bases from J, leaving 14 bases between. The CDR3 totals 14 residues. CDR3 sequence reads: CASSLGRGHGELFF. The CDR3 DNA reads TGTGCCAGCAGTCTAGGCCGAGGTCACGGGGAGCTGTTTTTT.

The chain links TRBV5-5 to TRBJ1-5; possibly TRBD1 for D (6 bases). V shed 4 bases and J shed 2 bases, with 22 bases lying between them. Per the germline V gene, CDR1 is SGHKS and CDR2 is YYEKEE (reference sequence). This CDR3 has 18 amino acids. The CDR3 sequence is CASSQDGPRGAGNQPQHF. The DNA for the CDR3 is TGTGCCAGCAGCCAAGATGGGCCCCGGGGGGCGGGCAATCAGCCCCAGCATTTT.

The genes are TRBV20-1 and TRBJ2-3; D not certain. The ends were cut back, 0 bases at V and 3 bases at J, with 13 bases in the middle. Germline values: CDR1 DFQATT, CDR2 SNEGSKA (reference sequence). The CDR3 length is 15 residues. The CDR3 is CSARDPSGPTDTQYF. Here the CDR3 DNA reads TGCAGTGCTAGAGATCCCTCTGGACCGACAGATACGCAGTATTTT.

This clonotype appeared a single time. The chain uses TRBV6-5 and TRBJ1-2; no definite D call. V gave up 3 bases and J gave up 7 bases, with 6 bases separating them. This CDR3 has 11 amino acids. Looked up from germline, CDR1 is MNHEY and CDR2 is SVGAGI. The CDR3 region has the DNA TGTGCCAGCAGTTATGGGAGTGGCTACACCTTC. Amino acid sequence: CASSYGSGYTF.

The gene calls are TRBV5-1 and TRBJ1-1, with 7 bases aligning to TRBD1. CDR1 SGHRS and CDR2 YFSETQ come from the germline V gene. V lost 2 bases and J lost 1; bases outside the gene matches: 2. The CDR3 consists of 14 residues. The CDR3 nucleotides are TGCGCCAGCAGCTTAGGGGGCAGGAACACTGAAGCTTTCTTT. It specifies CASSLGGRNTEAFF.

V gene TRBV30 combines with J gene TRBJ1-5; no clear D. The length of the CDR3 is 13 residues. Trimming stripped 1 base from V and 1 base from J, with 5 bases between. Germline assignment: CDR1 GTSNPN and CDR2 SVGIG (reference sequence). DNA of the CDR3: TGTGCCTGGAGTGCTGGGAGCAATCAGCCCCAGCATTTT. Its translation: CAWSAGSNQPQHF.

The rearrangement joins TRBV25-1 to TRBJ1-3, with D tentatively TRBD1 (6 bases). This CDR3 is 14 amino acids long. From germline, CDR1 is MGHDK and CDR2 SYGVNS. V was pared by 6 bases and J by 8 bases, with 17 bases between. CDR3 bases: TGTGCCAGCAGAGATCTAGGGGGTTCGGACACCATATATTTT. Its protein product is CASRDLGGSDTIYF.

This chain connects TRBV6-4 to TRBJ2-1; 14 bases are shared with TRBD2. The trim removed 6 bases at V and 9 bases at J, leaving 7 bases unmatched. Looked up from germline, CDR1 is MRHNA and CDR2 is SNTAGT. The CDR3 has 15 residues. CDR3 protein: CASSPGTSGRAEQFF. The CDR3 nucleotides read TGTGCCAGCAGCCCCGGGACTAGCGGGAGAGCTGAGCAGTTCTTC.

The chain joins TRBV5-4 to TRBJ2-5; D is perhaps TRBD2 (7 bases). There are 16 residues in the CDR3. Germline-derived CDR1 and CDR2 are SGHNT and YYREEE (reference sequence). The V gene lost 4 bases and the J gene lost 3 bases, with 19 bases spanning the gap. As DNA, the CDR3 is TGTGCCAGCAGCACGAATCCCACGGGGGGCAAAGAGACCCAGTACTTC. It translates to CASSTNPTGGKETQYF.

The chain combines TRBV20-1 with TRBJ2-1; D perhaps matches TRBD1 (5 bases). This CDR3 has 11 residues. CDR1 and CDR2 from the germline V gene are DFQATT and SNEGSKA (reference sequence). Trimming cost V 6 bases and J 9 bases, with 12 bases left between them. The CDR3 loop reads CSAWGQTEQFF. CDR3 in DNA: TGCAGTGCATGGGGCCAAACTGAGCAGTTCTTC.

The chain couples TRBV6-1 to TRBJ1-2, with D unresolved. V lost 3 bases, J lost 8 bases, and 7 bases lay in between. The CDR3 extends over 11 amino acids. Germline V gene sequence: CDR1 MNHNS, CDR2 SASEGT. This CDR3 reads CASSEGVGYTF. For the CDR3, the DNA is TGTGCCAGCAGTGAGGGAGTAGGCTACACCTTC.

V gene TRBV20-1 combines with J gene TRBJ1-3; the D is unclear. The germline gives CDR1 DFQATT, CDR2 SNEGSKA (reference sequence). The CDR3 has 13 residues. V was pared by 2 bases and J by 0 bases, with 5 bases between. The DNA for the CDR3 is TGCAGTGCTAGACGTTTCTCTGGAAACACCATATATTTT. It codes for CSARRFSGNTIYF.

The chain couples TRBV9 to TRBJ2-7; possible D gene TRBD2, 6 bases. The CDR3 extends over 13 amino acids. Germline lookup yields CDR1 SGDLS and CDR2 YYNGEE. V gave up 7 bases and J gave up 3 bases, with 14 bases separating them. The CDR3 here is CASGPGVGYEQYF. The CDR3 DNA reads TGTGCCAGCGGGCCGGGAGTAGGCTACGAGCAGTACTTC.

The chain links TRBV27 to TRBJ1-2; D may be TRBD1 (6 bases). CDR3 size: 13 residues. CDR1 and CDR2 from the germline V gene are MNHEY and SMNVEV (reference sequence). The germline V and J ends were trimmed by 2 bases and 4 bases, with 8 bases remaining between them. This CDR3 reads CASSLRGSYGYTF. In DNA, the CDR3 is TGTGCCAGCAGTTTAAGGGGGAGCTATGGCTACACCTTC.

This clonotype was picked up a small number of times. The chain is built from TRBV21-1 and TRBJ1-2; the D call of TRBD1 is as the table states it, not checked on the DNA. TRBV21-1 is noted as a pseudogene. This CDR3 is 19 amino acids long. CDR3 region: CASSKEERQGESEWHGYTF. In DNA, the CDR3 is TGTGCCAGCAGCAAAGAGGAGCGGCAGGGGGAATCAGAATGGCATGGCTACACCTTC.

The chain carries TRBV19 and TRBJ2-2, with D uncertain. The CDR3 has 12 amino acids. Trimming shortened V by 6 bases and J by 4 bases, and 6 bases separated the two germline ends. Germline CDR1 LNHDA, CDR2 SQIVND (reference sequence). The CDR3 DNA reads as TGTGCCAGTAGCGTTTTCACCGGGGAGCTGTTTTTT. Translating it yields CASSVFTGELFF.

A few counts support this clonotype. The CDR3 is CASSSTPRTGVNQPQHF. As DNA, the CDR3 is TGTGCCAGCAGCTCAACCCCGAGGACAGGGGTGAATCAGCCCCAGCATTTT. This chain links TRBV7-4 with TRBJ1-5; 9 bases are shared with TRBD1. The junction had 11 bases not matched to a gene; V was cut back by 4 bases and J by 4 bases. Germline CDR1 is SGHVT and CDR2 is SQSDAQ. The CDR3 runs 17 residues.

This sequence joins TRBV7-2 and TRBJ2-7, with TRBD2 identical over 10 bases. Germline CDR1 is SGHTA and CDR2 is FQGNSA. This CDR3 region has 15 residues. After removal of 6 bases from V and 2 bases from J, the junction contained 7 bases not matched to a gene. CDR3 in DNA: TGTGCCAGCAGTCTAGGGCTAGCGGGGGCCTACGAGCAGTACTTC. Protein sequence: CASSLGLAGAYEQYF.

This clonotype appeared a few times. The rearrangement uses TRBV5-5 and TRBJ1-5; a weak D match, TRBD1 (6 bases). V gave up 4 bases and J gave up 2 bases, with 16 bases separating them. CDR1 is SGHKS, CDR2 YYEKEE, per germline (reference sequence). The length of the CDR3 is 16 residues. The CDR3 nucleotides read TGTGCCAGCAGCGGCGAACTGGGGGCAGGCAATCAGCCCCAGCATTTT. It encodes CASSGELGAGNQPQHF.

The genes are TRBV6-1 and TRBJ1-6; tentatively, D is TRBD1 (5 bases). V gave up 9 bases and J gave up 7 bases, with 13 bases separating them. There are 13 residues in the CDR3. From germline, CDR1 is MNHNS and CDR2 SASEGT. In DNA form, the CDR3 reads TGTGCCAGTAGGGCCAGGGAGAATTCACCCCTCCACTTT. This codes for CASRARENSPLHF.

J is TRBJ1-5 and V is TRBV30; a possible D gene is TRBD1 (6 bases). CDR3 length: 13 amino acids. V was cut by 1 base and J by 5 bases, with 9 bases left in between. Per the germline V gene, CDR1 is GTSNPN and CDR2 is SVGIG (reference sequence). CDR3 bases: TGTGCCTGGAGTGACAGGGTGGATCAGCCCCAGCATTTT. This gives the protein CAWSDRVDQPQHF.

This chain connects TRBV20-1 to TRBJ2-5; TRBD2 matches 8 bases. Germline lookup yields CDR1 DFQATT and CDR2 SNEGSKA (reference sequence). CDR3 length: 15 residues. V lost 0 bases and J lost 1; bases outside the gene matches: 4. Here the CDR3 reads CSARDGLAGQETQYF. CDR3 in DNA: TGCAGTGCTAGAGATGGGCTAGCGGGCCAAGAGACCCAGTACTTC.

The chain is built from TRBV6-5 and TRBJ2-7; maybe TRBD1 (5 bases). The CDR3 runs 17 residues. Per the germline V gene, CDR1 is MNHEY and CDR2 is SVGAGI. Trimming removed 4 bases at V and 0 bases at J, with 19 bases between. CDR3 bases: TGTGCCAGCAGTTCAGGCAGGACACCCTTTAGCTCCTACGAGCAGTACTTC. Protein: CASSSGRTPFSSYEQYF.